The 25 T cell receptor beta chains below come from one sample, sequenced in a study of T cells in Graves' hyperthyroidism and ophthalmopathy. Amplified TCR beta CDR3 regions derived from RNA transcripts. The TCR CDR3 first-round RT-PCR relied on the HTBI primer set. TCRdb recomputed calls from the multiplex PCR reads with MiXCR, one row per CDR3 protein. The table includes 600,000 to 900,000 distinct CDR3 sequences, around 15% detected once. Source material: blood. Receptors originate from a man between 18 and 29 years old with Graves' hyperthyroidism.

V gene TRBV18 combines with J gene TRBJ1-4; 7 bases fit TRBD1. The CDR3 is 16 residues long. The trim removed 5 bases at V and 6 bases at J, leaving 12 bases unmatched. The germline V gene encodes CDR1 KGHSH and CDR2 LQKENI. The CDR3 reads CASSSLRQGLDEKLFF. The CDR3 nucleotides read TGTGCCAGCTCATCCCTTAGACAGGGTCTCGATGAAAAACTGTTTTTT. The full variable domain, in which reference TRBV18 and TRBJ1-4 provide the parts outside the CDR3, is NAGVMQNPRHLVRRRGQEARLRCSPMKGHSHVYWYRQLPEEGLKFMVYLQKENIIDESGMPKERFSAEFPKEGPSILRIQQVVRGDSAAYFCASSSLRQGLDEKLFFGSGTQLSVL.

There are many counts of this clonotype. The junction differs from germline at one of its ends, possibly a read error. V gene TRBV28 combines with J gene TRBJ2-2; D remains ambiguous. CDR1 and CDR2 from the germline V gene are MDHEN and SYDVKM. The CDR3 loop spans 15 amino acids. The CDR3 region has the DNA TGTGCCAGCAGTTTATACTACCCCGACACTGGGGAGCTGTTTTTT. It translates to CASSLYYPDTGELFF.

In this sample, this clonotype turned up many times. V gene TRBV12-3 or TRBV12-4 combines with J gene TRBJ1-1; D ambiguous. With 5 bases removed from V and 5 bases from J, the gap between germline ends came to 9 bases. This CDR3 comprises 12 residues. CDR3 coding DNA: TGTGCCAGCAGTCTCTATGGGACTGAAGCTTTCTTT. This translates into CASSLYGTEAFF.

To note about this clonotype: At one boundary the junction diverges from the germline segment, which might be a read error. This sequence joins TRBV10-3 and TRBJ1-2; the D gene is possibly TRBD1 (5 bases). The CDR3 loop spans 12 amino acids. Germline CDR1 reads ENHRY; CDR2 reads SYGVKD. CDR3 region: CATSETVGGYTF. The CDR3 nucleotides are TGTGCCACCAGTGAGACAGTTGGCGGCTACACCTTC.

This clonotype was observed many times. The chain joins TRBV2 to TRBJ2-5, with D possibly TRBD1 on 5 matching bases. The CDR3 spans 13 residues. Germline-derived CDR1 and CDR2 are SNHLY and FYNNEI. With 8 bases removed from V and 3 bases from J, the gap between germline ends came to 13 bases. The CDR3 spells CASSPGQEETQYF. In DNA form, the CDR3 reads TGTGCCAGCTCACCAGGGCAGGAAGAGACCCAGTACTTC.

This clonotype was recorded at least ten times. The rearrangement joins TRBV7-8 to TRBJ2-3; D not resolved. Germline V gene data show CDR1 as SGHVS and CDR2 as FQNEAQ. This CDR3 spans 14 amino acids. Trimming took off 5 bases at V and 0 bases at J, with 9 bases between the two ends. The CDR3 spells CASSPLESTDTQYF. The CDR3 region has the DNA TGTGCCAGCAGCCCCCTGGAAAGCACAGATACGCAGTATTTT.

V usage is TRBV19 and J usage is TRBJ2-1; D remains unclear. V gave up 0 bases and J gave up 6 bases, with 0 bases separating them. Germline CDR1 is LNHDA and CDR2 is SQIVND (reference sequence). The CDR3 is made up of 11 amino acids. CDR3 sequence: CASSIDNEQFF. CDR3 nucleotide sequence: TGTGCCAGTAGTATAGACAATGAGCAGTTCTTC.

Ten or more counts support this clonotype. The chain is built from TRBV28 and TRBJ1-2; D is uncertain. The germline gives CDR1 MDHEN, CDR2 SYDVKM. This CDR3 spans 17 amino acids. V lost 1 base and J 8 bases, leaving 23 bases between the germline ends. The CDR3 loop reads CASSLYGNSGPSRGYTF. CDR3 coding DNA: TGTGCCAGCAGTTTATACGGGAACTCCGGGCCTAGCAGAGGCTACACCTTC.

The CDR3 spells CASSLSGVKETQYF. The CDR3 nucleotides read TGTGCCAGCAGCCTCTCGGGGGTAAAAGAGACCCAGTACTTC. V usage is TRBV7-2 and J usage is TRBJ2-5, with TRBD2 as a possible D gene (6 bases). The ends were cut back, 5 bases at V and 3 bases at J, with 13 bases in the middle. The CDR3 is 14 amino acids. CDR1 is SGHTA, CDR2 FQGNSA, per germline.

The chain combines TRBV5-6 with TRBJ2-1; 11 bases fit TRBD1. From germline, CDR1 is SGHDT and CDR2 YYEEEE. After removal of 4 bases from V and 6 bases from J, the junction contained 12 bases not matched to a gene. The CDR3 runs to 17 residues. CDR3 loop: CASSQRRTGGIVNEQFF. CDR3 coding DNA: TGTGCCAGCAGCCAACGTAGGACAGGGGGCATCGTCAATGAGCAGTTCTTC.

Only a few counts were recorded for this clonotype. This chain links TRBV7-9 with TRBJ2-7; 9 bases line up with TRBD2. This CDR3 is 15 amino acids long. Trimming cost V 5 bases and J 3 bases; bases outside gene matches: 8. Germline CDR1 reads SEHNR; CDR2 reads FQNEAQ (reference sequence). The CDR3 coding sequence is TGTGCCAGCAGCGCCGGGACTAGCCGAATCTACGAGCAGTACTTC. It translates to CASSAGTSRIYEQYF.

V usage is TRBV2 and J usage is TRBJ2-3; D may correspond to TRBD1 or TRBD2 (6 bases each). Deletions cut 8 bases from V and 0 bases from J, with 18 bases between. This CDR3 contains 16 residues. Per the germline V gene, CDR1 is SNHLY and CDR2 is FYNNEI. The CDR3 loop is CASDGGRHISTDTQYF. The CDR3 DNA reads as TGTGCCAGCGACGGGGGCCGGCACATAAGCACAGATACGCAGTATTTT.

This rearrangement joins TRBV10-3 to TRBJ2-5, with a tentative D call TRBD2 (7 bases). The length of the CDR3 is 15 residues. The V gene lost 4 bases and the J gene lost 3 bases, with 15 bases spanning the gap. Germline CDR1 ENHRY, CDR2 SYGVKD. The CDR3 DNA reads TGTGCCATCAGTGTTCGGGGGGCCGTTGAAGAGACCCAGTACTTC. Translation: CAISVRGAVEETQYF.

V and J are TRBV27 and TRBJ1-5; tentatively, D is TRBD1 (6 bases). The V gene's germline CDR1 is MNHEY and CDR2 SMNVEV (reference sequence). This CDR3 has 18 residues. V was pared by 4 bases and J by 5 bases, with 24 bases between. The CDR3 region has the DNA TGTGCCAGCAGTTCCCGGGTCACAGGAAGGGGGATAGATCAGCCCCAGCATTTT. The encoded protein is CASSSRVTGRGIDQPQHF.

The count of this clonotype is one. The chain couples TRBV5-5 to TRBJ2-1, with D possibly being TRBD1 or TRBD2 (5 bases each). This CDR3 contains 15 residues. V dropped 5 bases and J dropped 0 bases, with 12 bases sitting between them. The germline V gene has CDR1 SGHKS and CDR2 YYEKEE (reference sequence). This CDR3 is CASSQGEASYNEQFF. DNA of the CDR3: TGTGCCAGCAGTCAGGGAGAAGCCTCCTACAATGAGCAGTTCTTC.

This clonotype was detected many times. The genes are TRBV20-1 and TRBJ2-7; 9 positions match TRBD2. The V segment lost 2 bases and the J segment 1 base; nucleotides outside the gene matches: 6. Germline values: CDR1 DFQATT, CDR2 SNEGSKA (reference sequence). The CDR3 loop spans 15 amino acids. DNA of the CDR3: TGCAGTGCTAGACGACCTAGCGGGGCATCCTACGAGCAGTACTTC. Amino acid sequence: CSARRPSGASYEQYF.

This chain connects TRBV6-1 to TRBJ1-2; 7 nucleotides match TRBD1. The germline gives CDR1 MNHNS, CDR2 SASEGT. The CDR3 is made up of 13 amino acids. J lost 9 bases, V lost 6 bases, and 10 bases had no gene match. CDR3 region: CASRTTGLRRYTF. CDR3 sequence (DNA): TGTGCCAGCAGGACGACAGGGCTGCGGCGCTACACCTTC.

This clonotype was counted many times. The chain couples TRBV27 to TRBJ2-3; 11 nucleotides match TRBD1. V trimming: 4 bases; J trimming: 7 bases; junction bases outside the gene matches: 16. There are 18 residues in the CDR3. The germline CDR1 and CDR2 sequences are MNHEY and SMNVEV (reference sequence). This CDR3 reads CASSSYHPRTGGAYTQYF. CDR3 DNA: TGTGCCAGCAGTTCCTACCATCCTAGGACAGGGGGCGCATATACGCAGTATTTT.

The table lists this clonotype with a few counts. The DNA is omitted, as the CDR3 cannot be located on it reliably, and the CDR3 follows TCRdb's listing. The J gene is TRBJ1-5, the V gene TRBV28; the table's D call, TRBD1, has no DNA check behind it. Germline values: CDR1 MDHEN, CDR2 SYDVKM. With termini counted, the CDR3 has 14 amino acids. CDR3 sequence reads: CASGRRAGNQPQHF.

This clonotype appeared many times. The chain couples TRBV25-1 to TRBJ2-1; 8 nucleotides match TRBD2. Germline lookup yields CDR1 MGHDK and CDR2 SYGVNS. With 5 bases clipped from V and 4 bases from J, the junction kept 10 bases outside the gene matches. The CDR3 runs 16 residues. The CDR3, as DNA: TGTGCCAGCAGTCCCCCCGGGCTAGCGGGTTACAATGAGCAGTTCTTC. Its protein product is CASSPPGLAGYNEQFF.

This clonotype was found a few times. CDR3 amino acids: CATSRESYGGTIYEQYF. In nucleotides, the CDR3 is TGTGCCACCAGCAGAGAAAGTTATGGGGGAACTATATACGAGCAGTACTTC. This chain connects TRBV15 to TRBJ2-7; D possibly uses TRBD1 or TRBD2 (5 bases each). V lost 0 bases, J lost 4 bases, and 19 bases lay in between. The CDR3 spans 17 residues. Germline V gene data show CDR1 as LNHNV and CDR2 as YYDKDF (reference sequence).

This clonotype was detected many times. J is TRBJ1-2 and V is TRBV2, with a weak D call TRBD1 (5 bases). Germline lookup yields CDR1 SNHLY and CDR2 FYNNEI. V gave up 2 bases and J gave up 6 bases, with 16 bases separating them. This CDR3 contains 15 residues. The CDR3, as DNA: TGTGCCAGCAGTGAATACGTCCCCTGGGACGATGGCTACACCTTC. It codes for CASSEYVPWDDGYTF. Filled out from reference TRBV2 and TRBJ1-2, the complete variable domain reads EPEVTQTPSHQVTQMGQEVILRCVPISNHLYFYWYRQILGQKVEFLVSFYNNEISEKSEIFDDQFSVERPDGSNFTLKIRSTKLEDSAMYFCASSEYVPWDDGYTFGSGTRLTVV.

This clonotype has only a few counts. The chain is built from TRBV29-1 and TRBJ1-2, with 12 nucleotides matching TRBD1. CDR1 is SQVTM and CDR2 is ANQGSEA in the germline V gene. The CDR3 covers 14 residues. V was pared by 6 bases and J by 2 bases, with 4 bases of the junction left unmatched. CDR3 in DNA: TGCAGCGTCCCCGGGACAGGGGGCAACTATGGCTACACCTTC. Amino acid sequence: CSVPGTGGNYGYTF.

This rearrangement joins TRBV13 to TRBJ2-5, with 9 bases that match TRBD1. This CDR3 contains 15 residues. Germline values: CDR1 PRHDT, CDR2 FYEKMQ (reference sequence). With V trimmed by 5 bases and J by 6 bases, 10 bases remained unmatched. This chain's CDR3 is CASSLQGQGQKTQYF. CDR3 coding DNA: TGTGCCAGCAGCCTTCAAGGACAGGGGCAAAAGACCCAGTACTTC.

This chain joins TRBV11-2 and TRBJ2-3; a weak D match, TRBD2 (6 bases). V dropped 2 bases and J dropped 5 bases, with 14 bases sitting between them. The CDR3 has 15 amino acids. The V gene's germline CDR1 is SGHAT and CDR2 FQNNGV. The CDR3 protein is CASSLSPGLLDTQYF. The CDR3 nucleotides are TGTGCCAGCAGCTTATCACCGGGACTCCTAGATACGCAGTATTTT.